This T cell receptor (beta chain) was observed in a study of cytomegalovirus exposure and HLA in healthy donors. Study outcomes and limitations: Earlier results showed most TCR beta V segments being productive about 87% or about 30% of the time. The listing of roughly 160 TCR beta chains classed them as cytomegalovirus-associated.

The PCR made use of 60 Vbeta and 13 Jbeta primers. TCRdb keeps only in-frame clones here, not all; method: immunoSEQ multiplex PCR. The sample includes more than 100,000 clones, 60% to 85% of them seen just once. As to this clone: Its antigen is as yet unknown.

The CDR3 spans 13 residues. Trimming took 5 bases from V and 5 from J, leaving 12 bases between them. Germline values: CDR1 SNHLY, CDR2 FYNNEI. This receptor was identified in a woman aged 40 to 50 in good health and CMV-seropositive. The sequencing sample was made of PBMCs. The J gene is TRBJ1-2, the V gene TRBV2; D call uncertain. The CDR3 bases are TGTGCCAGCAGTTTGAGGGTGGGTTATGGCTACACCTTC. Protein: CASSLRVGYGYTF.